This TCR beta chain comes out of a study of cytomegalovirus exposure and HLA in healthy donors. Regarding the study as a whole: Listed as cytomegalovirus-associated were 170 or so TCR beta chains. A later analysis linked a missense DCLRE1C variant to TCR beta V- and J-gene trimming. Previously analyzed data showed that most TCR beta V segments were productive at a frequency of about 87% or about 30%. Rare TCR sequences dominated, though some public TCRs recurred in many donors.

The CDR3 spans 16 residues. Trimming left V 0 bases short and J 4 bases short, with 15 bases between. CDR1 MGHRA and CDR2 YSYEKL come from the germline V gene. Of note for this clone: Its specificity is unknown.

Use of 60 Vbeta and 13 Jbeta primers characterized the PCR. Clones were sequenced by immunoSEQ multiplex PCR, and TCRdb holds only the in-frame ones, with some missing. The sample shows more than 55,000 clones, about 74% of them seen only once. This TCR derives from a woman in her sixties or seventies in good health and CMV-seropositive. The V gene is TRBV4-1, the J gene TRBJ1-1, with D perhaps matching TRBD1 (5 bases). Material: PBMCs. The CDR3 DNA sequence: TGCGCCAGCAGCCAAGAATCGGGGGTTAGTGGCACTGAAGCTTTCTTT. Amino acid sequence: CASSQESGVSGTEAFF.